What follows is one T cell receptor (beta chain) and its context. The target antigen is unknown. These data belong to a study of CD8 T cells in Susac syndrome. Findings and limits, study-wide: The study's TCR sequencing and HLA analysis covered a relatively small number of individuals, and the study acknowledged this.

The CDR3 has 15 residues. CDR1 and CDR2 from the germline V gene are MNHEY and SMNVEV (reference sequence). The V and J ends lost 3 bases and 5 bases, in that order; junction bases with no gene match: 4. Reverse transcription of roughly 0.45 to 1 ug RNA used random hexamers. Multiplex PCR with immunoSEQ amplified the TCR beta CDR3 across 54 Vbeta and 13 Jbeta. TCRdb fed the immunoSEQ multiplex PCR reads into MiXCR, producing one record per CDR3 protein. The sample yields 350,000 to 550,000 distinct CDR3 sequences, roughly 85% seen once. TCR beta sequences were obtained from blood CD8+ and CD4+ T cells. Included as multiple sclerosis controls were treatment-naive patients who had stable or active relapsing-remitting disease.

J is TRBJ1-2 and V is TRBV27, with 12 bases that match TRBD1. The TCR sequence derives from a human donor with multiple sclerosis. The specimen sequenced was CD8+ T cells from PBMCs. The CDR3, as DNA: TGTGCCAGCAGTTTTGGGACAGGGGGCGTTTATGGCTACACCTTC. This encodes CASSFGTGGVYGYTF.